This record looks at one T cell receptor beta chain sequence and its context. These data come from a study of blood T cell repertoires in COVID-19. Study information: From T cells, B-cell-depleted T cells, or PBMCs came the material, which was cDNA or gDNA.

The CDR3 consists of 12 residues. Per the germline V gene, CDR1 is SNHLY and CDR2 is FYNNEI. V shed 7 bases and J shed 2 bases, with 6 bases lying between them. The repertoire was sequenced with immunoSEQ multiplex PCR; TCRdb's copy has only in-frame clones and lacks some. The table includes approximately 50,000 clones, about 81% detected once. The clonotype comes from a man aged 60 to 75 with COVID-19, enrolled during active disease. The chain employs TRBV2 and TRBJ1-3; D unresolved. What was sequenced was peripheral blood. This chain's CDR3 is CASNLAGNTIYF. The CDR3 coding sequence is TGTGCCAGCAACTTGGCTGGAAACACCATATATTTT.